This T cell receptor beta chain appears in the sequencing data of a study of beta chain features in type 1 diabetes. The study's findings and limits: Significant though moderate, a shortening of TCRB CDR3s appeared in all four CD4+ subsets of Type 1 diabetes patients.

The sequenced template was cDNA made from the entire isolated RNA. The table came from immunoSEQ multiplex PCR; TCRdb's copy has only in-frame clones and leaves some out. The sample lists approximately 160,000 clones, 7.5% to 10% seen once, with approximately 0.69% in the top ten. The CDR3 has 17 amino acids. Germline V gene lookup returns CDR1 SGHTA and CDR2 FQGNSA. The J segment lost 1 base and the V segment lost 1 base, leaving 7 bases of the junction unmatched. There are a few counts of this clone. The antigen remains undetermined. The chain has TRBV7-2 and TRBJ2-3; TRBD2 aligns across 8 bases. This clonotype originated in a man aged 18 to 29 in good health. The sample taken for sequencing was central memory CD4+ T cells from blood. The chain's CDR3 is CASSLVASGPRTDTQYF. CDR3 DNA: TGTGCCAGCAGCTTAGTGGCTAGCGGGCCCCGCACAGATACGCAGTATTTT.